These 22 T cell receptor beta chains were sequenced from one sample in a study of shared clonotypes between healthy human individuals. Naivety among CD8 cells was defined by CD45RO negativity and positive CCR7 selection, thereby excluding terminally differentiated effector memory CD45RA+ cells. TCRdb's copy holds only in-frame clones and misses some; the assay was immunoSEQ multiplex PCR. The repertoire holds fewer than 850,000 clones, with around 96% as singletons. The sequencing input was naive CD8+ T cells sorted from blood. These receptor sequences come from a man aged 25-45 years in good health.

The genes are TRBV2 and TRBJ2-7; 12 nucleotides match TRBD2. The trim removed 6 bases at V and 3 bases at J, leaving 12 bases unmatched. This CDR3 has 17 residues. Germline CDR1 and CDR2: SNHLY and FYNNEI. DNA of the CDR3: TGTGCCAGCAGCCAGACGACCGGACTAGCGGGGATCTACGAGCAGTACTTC. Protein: CASSQTTGLAGIYEQYF. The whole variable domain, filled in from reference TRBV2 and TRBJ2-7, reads EPEVTQTPSHQVTQMGQEVILRCVPISNHLYFYWYRQILGQKVEFLVSFYNNEISEKSEIFDDQFSVERPDGSNFTLKIRSTKLEDSAMYFCASSQTTGLAGIYEQYFGPGTRLTVT.

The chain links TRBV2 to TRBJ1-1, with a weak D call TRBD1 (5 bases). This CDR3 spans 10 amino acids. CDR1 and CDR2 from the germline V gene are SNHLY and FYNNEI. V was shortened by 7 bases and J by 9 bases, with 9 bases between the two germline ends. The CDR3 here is CASMGRKAFF. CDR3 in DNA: TGTGCCAGCATGGGACGGAAAGCTTTCTTT.

The CDR3 DNA reads as TGTGCCAGCAGTCCCAACGGCGATAATCAGCCCCAGCATTTT. This encodes CASSPNGDNQPQHF. This chain uses TRBV27 with TRBJ1-5; D not certain. This CDR3 is 14 amino acids long. The V end lost 5 bases, the J end lost 4 bases, and 12 bases lay between the germline ends. Germline CDR1 MNHEY, CDR2 SMNVEV (reference sequence).

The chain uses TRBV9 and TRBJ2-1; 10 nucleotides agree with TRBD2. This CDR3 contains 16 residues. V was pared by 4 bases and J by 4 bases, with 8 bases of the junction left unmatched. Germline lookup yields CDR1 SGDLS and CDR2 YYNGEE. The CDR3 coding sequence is TGTGCCAGCAGCCACCGGACTAGCGGACTATACAATGAGCAGTTCTTC. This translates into CASSHRTSGLYNEQFF.

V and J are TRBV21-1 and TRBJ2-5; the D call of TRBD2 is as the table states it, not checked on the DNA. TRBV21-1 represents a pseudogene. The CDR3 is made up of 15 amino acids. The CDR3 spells CATGTSGSDQETQYF. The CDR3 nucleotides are TGTGCCACCGGGACTAGCGGGAGTGACCAAGAGACCCAGTACTTC.

CDR3 bases: TGTGCCAGCAGTTATGGGGCCGCGGACATTCAGTACTTC. Amino acid sequence: CASSYGAADIQYF. The rearrangement links TRBV27 to TRBJ2-4; possibly TRBD1 for D (5 bases). The CDR3 consists of 13 residues. From germline, CDR1 is MNHEY and CDR2 SMNVEV (reference sequence). V dropped 4 bases and J dropped 8 bases, with 12 bases sitting between them.

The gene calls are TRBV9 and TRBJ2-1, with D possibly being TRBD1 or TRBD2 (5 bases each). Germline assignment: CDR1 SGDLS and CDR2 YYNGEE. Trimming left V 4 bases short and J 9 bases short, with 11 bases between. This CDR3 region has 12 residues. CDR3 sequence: CASSYQGPEQFF. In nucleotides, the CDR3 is TGTGCCAGCAGCTACCAGGGACCTGAGCAGTTCTTC.

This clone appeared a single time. CDR3 coding DNA: TGCGCCAGCAGCTTGCGGGAGGGTTCCTACGAGCAGTACTTC. Its translation: CASSLREGSYEQYF. The genes are TRBV5-1 and TRBJ2-7, with 8 bases identical to TRBD2. CDR3 length: 14 amino acids. The V segment lost 1 base and the J segment 1 base; nucleotides outside the gene matches: 1. CDR1 and CDR2 (germline): SGHRS, YFSETQ.

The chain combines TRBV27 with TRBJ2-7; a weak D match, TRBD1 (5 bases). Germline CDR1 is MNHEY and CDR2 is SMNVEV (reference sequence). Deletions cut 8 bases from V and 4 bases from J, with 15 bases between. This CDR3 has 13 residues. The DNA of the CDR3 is TGTGCCAGCGCGGCAGGGCTTACGTACGAGCAGTACTTC. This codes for CASAAGLTYEQYF.

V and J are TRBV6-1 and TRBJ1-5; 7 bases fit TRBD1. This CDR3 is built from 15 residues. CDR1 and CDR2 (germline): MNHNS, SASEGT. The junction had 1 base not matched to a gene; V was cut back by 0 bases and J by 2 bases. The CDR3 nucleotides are TGTGCCAGCAGTGAAGCAGGGGGCGGCAATCAGCCCCAGCATTTT. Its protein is CASSEAGGGNQPQHF.

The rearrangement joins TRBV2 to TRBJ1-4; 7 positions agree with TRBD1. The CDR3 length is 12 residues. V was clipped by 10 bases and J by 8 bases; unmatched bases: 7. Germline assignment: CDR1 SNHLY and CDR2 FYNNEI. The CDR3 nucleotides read TGTGCCACCCGACAGGGTGAAGAAAAACTGTTTTTT. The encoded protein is CATRQGEEKLFF.

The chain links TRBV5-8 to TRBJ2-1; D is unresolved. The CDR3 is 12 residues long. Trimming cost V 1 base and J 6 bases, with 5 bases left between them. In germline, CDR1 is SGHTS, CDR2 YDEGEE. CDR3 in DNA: TGTGCCAGCAGCTTGACAGTCAATGAGCAGTTCTTC. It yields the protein CASSLTVNEQFF.

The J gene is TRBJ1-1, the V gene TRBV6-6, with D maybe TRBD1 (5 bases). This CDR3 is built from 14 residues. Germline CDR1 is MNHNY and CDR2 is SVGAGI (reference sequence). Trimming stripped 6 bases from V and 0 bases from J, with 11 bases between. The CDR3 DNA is TGTGCCAGCAGCACGGACATGATGAACACTGAAGCTTTCTTT. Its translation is CASSTDMMNTEAFF.

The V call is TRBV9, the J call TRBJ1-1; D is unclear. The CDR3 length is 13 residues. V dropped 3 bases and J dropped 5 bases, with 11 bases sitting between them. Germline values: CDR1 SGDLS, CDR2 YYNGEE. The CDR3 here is CASSEGEGTEAFF. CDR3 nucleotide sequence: TGTGCCAGCAGCGAGGGTGAAGGGACTGAAGCTTTCTTT.

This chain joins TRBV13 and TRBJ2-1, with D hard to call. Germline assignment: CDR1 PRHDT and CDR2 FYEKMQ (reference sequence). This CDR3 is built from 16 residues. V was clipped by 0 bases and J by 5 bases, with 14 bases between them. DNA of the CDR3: TGTGCCAGCAGCTTAGGCACTGGCGGTATCGACAATGAGCAGTTCTTC. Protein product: CASSLGTGGIDNEQFF.

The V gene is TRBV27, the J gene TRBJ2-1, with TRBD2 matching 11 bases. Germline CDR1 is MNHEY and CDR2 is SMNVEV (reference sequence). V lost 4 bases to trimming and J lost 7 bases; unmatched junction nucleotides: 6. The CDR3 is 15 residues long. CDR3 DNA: TGTGCCAGCAGTTACGGCTCTAGCGGGAGGAATGAGCAGTTCTTC. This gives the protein CASSYGSSGRNEQFF.

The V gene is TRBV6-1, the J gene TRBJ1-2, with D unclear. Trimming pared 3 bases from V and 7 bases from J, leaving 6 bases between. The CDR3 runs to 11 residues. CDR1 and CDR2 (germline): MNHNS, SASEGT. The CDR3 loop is CASSDGVGYTF. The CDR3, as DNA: TGTGCCAGCAGTGATGGGGTTGGCTACACCTTC.

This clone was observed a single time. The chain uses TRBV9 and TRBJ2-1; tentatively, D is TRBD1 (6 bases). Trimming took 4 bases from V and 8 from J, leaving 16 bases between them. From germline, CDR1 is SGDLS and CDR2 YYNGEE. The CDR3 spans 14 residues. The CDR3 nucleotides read TGTGCCAGCAGCATAACGGACAGTTCCCATGAGCAGTTCTTC. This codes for CASSITDSSHEQFF.

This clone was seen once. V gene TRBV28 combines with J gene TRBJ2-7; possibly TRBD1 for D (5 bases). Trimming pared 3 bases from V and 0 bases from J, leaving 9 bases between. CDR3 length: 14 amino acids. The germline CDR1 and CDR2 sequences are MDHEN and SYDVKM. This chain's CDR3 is CASSLGQNSYEQYF. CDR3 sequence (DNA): TGTGCCAGCAGTTTGGGGCAGAACTCCTACGAGCAGTACTTC.

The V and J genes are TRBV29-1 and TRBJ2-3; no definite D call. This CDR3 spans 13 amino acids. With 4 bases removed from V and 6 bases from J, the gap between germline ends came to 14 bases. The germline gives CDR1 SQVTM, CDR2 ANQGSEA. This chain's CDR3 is CSVVTLFSDTQYF. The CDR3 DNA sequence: TGCAGCGTTGTAACACTGTTTTCGGATACGCAGTATTTT.

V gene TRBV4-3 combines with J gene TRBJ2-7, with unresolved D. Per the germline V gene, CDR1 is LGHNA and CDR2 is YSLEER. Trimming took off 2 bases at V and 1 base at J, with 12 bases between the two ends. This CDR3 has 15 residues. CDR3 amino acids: CASSQIGSKSYEQYF. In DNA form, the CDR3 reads TGCGCCAGCAGCCAAATCGGGTCCAAGTCCTACGAGCAGTACTTC.

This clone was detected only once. CDR3 nucleotide sequence: TGTGCCAGCAGGGGGACTACGGGGAACATTCAGTACTTC. This encodes CASRGTTGNIQYF. The V and J genes are TRBV2 and TRBJ2-4, with TRBD2 matching over 7 bases. CDR1 is SNHLY and CDR2 is FYNNEI in the germline V gene. This CDR3 has 13 amino acids. J lost 7 bases, V lost 6 bases, and 6 bases had no gene match.